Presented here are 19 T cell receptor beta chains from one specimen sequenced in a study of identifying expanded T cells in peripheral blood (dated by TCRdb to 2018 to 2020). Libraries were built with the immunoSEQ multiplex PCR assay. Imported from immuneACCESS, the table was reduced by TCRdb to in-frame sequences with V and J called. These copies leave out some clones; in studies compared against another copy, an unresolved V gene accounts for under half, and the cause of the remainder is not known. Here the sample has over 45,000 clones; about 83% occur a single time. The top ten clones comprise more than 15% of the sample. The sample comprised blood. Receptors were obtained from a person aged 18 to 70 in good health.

CDR3: CASQIVNQPQHF. The CDR3, as DNA: TGTGCCAGTCAAATTGTGAATCAGCCCCAGCATTTT. The chain is built from TRBV19 and TRBJ1-5; D is uncertain. Germline assignment: CDR1 LNHDA and CDR2 SQIVND (reference sequence). V gave up 8 bases and J gave up 4 bases, with 9 bases separating them. The CDR3 runs 12 residues. Based on the CDR3 plus reference TRBV19 and TRBJ1-5, the full variable domain is DGGITQSPKYLFRKEGQNVTLSCEQNLNHDAMYWYRQDPGQGLRLIYYSQIVNDFQKGDIAEGYSVSREKKESFPLTVTSAQKNPTAFYLCASQIVNQPQHFGDGTRLSIL.

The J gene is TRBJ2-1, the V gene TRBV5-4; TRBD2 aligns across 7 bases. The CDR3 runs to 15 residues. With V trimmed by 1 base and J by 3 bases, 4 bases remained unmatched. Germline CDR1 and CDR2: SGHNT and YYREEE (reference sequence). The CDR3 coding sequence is TGTGCCAGCAGCTTGTCTAGCGGTTACTACAATGAGCAGTTCTTC. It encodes CASSLSSGYYNEQFF.

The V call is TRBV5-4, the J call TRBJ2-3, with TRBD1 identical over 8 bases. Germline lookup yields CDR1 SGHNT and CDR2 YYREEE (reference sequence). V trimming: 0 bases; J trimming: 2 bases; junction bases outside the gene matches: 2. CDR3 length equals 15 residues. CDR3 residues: CASSLGQGPTDTQYF. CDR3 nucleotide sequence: TGTGCCAGCAGCTTGGGACAGGGGCCCACAGATACGCAGTATTTT.

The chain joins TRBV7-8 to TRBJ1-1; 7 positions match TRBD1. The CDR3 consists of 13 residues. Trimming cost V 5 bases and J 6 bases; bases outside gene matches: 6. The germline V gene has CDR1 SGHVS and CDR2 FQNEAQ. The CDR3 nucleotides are TGTGCCAGCAGCAAAGACAGGGCGCCTGAAGCTTTCTTT. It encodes CASSKDRAPEAFF.

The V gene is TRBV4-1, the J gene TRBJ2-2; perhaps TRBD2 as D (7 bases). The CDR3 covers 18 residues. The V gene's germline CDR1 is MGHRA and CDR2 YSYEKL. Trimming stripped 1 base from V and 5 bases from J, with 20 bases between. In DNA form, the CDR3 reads TGCGCCAGCAGCCAAGTGTTTGGTGGAGGGGGGGAAACCGGGGAGCTGTTTTTT. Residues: CASSQVFGGGGETGELFF.

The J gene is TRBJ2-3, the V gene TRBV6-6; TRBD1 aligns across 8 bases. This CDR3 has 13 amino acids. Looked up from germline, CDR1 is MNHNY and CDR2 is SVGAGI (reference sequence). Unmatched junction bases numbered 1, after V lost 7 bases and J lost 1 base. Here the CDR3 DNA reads TGTGCCAGCACGGGACAGGGCACAGATACGCAGTATTTT. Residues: CASTGQGTDTQYF.

Written as DNA, the CDR3 is TGTGCCAGTTCAGGGGGCCCGTACACCGGGGAGCTGTTTTTT. It translates to CASSGGPYTGELFF. The V gene is TRBV21-1, the J gene TRBJ2-2; the table calls TRBD1, which could not be checked here. TRBV21-1 represents a pseudogene. The length of the CDR3 is 14 residues.

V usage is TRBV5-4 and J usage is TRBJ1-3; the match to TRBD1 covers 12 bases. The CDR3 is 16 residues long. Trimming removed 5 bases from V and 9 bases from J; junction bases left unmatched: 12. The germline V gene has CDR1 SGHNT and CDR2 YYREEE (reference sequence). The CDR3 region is CASSRGQGAAGATIYF. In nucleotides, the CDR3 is TGTGCCAGCAGTAGGGGACAGGGGGCGGCTGGGGCCACCATATATTTT.

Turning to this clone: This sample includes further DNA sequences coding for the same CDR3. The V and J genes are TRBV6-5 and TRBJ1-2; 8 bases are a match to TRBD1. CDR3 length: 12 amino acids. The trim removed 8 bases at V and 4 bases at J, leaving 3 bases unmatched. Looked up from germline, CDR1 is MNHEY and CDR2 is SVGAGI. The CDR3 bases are TGTGCCAGCCGGGACAGGATCTATGGCTACACCTTC. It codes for CASRDRIYGYTF.

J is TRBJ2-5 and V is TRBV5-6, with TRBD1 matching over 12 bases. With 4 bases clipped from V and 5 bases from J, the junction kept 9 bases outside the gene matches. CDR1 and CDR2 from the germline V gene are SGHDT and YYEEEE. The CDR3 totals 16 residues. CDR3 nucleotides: TGTGCCAGCAGCCCGACGGGGACAGGGGGCTGGGAGACCCAGTACTTC. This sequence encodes CASSPTGTGGWETQYF.

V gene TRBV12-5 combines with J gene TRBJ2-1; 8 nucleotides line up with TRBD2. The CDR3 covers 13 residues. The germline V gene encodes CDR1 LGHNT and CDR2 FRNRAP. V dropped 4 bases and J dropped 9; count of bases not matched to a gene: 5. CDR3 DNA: TGTGCTAGTGGTTGGAGTAGCGGGGTTGAGCAGTTCTTC. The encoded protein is CASGWSSGVEQFF. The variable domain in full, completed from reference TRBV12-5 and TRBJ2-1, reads DARVTQTPRHKVTEMGQEVTMRCQPILGHNTVFWYRQTMMQGLELLAYFRNRAPLDDSGMPKDRFSAEMPDATLATLKIQPSEPRDSAVYFCASGWSSGVEQFFGPGTRLTVL.

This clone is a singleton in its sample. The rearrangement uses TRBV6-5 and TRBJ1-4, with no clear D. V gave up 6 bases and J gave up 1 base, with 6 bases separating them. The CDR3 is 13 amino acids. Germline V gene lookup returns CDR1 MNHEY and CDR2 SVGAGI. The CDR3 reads CASRGQTNEKLFF. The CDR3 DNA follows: TGTGCCAGCAGGGGTCAAACTAATGAAAAACTGTTTTTT.

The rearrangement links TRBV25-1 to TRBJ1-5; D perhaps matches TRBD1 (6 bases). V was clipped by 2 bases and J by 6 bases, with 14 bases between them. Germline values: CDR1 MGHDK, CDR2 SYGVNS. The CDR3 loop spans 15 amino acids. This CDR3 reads CASSEGGQGGQPQHF. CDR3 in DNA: TGTGCCAGCAGTGAAGGGGGGCAGGGTGGTCAGCCCCAGCATTTT. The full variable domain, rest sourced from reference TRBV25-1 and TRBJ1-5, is EADIYQTPRYLVIGTGKKITLECSQTMGHDKMYWYQQDPGMELHLIHYSYGVNSTEKGDLSSESTVSRIRTEHFPLTLESARPSHTSQYLCASSEGGQGGQPQHFGDGTRLSIL.

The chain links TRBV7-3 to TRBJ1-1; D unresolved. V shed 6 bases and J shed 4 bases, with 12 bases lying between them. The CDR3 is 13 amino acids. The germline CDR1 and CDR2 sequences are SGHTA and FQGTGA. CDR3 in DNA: TGTGCCAGCAGTTTAGGACCCCGCACTGAAGCTTTCTTT. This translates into CASSLGPRTEAFF.

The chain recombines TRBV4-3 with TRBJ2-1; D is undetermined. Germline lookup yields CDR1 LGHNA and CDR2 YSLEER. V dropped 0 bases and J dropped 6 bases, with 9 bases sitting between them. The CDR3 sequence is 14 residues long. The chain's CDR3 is CASSQESWSNEQFF. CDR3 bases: TGCGCCAGCAGCCAAGAATCATGGAGCAATGAGCAGTTCTTC.

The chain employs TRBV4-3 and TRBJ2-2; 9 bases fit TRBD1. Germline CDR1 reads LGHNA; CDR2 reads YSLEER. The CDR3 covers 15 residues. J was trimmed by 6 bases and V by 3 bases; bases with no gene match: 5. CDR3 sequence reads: CASSHQDRGAGELFF. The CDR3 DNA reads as TGCGCCAGCAGCCACCAGGACAGGGGCGCCGGGGAGCTGTTTTTT.

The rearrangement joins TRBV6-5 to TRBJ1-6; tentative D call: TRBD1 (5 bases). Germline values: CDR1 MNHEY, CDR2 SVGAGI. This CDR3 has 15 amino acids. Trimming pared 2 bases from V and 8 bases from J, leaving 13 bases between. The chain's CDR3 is CASSYRRWGDSPLHF. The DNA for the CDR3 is TGTGCCAGCAGTTACCGACGGTGGGGGGATTCACCCCTCCACTTT.

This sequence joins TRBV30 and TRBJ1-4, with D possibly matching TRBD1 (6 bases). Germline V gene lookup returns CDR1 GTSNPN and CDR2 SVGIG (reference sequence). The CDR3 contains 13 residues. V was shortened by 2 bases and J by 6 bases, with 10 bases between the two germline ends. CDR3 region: CAWSRYRDEKLFF. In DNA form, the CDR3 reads TGTGCCTGGAGTAGGTACAGGGATGAAAAACTGTTTTTT.

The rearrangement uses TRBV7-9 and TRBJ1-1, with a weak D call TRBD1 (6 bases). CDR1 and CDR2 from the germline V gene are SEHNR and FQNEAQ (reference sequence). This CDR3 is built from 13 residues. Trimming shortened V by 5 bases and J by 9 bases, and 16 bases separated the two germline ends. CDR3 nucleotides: TGTGCCAGCAGCCCCTTCAGACAGGATCAAGCTTTCTTT. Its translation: CASSPFRQDQAFF.